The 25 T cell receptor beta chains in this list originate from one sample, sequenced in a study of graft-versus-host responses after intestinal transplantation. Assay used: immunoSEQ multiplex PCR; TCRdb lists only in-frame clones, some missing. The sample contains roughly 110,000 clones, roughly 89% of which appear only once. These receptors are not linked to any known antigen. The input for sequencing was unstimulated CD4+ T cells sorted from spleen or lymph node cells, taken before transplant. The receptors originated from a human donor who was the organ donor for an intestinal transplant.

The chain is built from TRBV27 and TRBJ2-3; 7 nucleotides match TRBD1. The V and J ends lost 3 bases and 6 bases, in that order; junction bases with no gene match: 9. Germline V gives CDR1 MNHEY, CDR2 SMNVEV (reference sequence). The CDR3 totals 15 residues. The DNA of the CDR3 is TGTGCCAGCAGTTTTCGGGACAGAACCCAGGATACGCAGTATTTT. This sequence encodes CASSFRDRTQDTQYF.

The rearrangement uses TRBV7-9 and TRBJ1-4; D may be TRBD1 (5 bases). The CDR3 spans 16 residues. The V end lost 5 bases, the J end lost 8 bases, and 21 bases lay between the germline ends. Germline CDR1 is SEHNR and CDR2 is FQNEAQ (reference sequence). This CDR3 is CASSVLGTGLREKLFF. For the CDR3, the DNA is TGTGCCAGCAGCGTACTGGGGACTGGGTTAAGAGAAAAACTGTTTTTT. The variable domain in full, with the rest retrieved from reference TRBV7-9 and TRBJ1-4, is DTGVSQNPRHKITKRGQNVTFRCDPISEHNRLYWYRQTLGQGPEFLTYFQNEAQLEKSRLLSDRFSAERPKGSFSTLEIQRTEQGDSAMYLCASSVLGTGLREKLFFGSGTQLSVL.

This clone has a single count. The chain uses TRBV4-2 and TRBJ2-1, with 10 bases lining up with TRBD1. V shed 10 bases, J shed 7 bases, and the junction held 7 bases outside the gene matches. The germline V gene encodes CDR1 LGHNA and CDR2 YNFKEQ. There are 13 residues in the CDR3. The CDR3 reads CAIKGQGINEQFF. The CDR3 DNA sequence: TGTGCCATCAAGGGACAGGGGATAAATGAGCAGTTCTTC.

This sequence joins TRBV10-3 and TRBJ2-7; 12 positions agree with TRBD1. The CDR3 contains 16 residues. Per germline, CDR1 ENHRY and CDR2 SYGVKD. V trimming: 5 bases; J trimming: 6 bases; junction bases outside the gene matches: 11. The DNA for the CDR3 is TGTGCCATCAGTTCTTCATCCGGGACAGGGGGCTTCGAGCAGTACTTC. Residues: CAISSSSGTGGFEQYF.

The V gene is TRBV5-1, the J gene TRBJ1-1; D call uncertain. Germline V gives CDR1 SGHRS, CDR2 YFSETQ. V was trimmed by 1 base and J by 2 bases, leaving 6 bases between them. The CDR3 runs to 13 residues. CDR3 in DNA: TGCGCCAGCAGCTTGAGTCGAAACACTGAAGCTTTCTTT. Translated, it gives CASSLSRNTEAFF.

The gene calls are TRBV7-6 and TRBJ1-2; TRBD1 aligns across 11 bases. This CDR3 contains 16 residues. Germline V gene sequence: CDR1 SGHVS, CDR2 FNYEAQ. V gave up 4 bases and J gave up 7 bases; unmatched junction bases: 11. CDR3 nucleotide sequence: TGTGCCAGCAGCTCAGGTCGGACAGGGGGCGCATCTGGCTACACCTTC. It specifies CASSSGRTGGASGYTF. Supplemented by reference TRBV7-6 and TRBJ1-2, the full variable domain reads GAGVSQSPRYKVTKRGQDVALRCDPISGHVSLYWYRQALGQGPEFLTYFNYEAQQDKSGLPNDRFSAERPEGSISTLTIQRTEQRDSAMYRCASSSGRTGGASGYTFGSGTRLTVV.

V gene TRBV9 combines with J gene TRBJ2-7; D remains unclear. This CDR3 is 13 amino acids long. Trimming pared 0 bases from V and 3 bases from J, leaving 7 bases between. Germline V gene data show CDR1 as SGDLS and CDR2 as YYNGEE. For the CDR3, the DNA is TGTGCCAGCAGCGTAGAGACCGGCTACGAGCAGTACTTC. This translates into CASSVETGYEQYF. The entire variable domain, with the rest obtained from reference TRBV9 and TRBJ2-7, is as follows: DSGVTQTPKHLITATGQRVTLRCSPRSGDLSVYWYQQSLDQGLQFLIQYYNGEERAKGNILERFSAQQFPDLHSELNLSSLELGDSALYFCASSVETGYEQYFGPGTRLTVT.

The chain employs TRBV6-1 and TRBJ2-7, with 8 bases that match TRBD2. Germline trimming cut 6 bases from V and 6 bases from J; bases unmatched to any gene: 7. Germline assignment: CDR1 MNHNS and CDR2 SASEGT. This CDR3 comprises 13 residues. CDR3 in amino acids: CASRDLSGAEQYF. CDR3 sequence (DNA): TGTGCCAGCAGAGACCTTAGCGGGGCCGAGCAGTACTTC.

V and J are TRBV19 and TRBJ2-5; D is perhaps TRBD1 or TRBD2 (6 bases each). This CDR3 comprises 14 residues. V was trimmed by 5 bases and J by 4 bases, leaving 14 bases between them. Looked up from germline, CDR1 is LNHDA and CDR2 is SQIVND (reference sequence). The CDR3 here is CASSSPGGLETQYF. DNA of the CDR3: TGTGCCAGTAGTTCCCCCGGGGGCTTAGAGACCCAGTACTTC.

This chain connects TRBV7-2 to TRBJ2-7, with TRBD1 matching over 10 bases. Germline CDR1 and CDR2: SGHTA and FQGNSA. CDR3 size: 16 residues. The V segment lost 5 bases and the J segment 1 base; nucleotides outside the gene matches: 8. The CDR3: CASSGTGEGGSYEQYF. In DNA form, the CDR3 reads TGTGCCAGCAGCGGGACAGGGGAAGGAGGATCCTACGAGCAGTACTTC.

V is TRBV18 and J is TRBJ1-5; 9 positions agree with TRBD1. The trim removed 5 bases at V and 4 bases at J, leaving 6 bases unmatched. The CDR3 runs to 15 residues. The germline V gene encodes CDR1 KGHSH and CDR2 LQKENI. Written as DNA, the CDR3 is TGTGCCAGCTCAGCAGAGACAGGGGGGAATCAGCCCCAGCATTTT. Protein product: CASSAETGGNQPQHF.

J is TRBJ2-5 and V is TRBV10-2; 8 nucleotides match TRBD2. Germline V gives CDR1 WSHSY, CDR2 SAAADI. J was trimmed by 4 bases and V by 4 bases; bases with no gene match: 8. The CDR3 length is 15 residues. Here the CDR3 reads CASSVYGRGGETQYF. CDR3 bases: TGCGCCAGCAGTGTTTACGGGAGGGGGGGAGAGACCCAGTACTTC.

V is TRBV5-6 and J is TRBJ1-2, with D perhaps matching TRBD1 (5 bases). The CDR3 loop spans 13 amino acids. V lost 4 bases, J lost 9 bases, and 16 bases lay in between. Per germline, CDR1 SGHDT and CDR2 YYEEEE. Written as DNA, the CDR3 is TGTGCCAGCAGCCTAAAAGGACACTCGAGCTACACCTTC. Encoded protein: CASSLKGHSSYTF.

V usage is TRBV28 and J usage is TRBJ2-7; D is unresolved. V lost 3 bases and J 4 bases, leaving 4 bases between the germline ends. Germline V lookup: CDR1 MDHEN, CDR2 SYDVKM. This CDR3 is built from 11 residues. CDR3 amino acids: CASSLRYEQYF. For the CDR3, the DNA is TGTGCCAGCAGTTTGCGTTACGAGCAGTACTTC.

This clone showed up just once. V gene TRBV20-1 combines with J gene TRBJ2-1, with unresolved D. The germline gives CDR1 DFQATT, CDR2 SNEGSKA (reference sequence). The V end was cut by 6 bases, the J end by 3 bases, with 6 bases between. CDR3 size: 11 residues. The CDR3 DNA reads TGCAGTGCCCGCGTCTACAATGAGCAGTTCTTC. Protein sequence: CSARVYNEQFF.

CDR3 in amino acids: CASTSRTPNYGYTF. DNA of the CDR3: TGTGCCAGCACCTCTCGGACGCCCAACTATGGCTACACCTTC. V and J are TRBV6-6 and TRBJ1-2; D call uncertain. The CDR3 sequence is 14 residues long. CDR1 and CDR2 from the germline V gene are MNHNY and SVGAGI (reference sequence). V dropped 7 bases and J dropped 2 bases, with 14 bases sitting between them.

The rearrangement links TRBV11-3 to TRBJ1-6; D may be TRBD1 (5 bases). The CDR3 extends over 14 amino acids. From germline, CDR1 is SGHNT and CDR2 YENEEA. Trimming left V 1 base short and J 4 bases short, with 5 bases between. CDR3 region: CASSLGQYNSPLHF. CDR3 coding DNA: TGTGCCAGCAGCTTAGGACAGTATAATTCACCCCTCCACTTT. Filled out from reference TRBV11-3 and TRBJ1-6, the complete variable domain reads EAGVVQSPRYKIIEKKQPVAFWCNPISGHNTLYWYLQNLGQGPELLIRYENEEAVDDSQLPKDRFSAERLKGVDSTLKIQPAELGDSAVYLCASSLGQYNSPLHFGNGTRLTVT.

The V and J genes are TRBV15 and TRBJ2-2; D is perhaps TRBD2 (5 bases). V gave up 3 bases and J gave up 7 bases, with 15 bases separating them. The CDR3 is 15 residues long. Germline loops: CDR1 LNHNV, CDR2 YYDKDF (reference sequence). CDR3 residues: CATSRTAGGGGELFF. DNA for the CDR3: TGTGCCACCAGCAGGACGGCCGGAGGAGGCGGGGAGCTGTTTTTT.

The CDR3 here is CASGSRDSMNTEAFF. As DNA, the CDR3 is TGTGCTAGTGGTTCACGGGACAGCATGAACACTGAAGCTTTCTTT. J is TRBJ1-1 and V is TRBV12-5; 7 nucleotides align to TRBD1. V lost 4 bases and J lost 0; bases outside the gene matches: 5. Germline assignment: CDR1 LGHNT and CDR2 FRNRAP. The CDR3 totals 15 residues.

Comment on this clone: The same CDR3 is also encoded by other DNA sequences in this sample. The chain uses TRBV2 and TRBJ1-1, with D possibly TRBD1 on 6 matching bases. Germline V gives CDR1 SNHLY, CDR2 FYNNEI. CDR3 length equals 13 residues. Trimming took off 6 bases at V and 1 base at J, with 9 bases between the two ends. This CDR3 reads CASSGQPNTEAFF. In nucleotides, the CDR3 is TGTGCCAGCAGCGGACAGCCGAACACTGAAGCTTTCTTT.

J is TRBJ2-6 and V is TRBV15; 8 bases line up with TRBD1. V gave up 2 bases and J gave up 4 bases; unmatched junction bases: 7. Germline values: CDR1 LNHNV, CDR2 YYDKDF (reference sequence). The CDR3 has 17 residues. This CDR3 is CATSRFRTGTGANVLTF. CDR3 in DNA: TGTGCCACCAGCAGATTTCGGACAGGGACGGGGGCCAACGTCCTGACTTTC.

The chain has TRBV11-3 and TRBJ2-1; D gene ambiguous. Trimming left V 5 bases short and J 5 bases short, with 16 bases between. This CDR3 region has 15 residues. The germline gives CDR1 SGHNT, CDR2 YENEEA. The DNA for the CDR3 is TGTGCCAGCAGCCGTGACTCGATGGTGGACAATGAGCAGTTCTTC. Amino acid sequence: CASSRDSMVDNEQFF. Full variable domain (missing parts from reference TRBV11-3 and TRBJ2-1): EAGVVQSPRYKIIEKKQPVAFWCNPISGHNTLYWYLQNLGQGPELLIRYENEEAVDDSQLPKDRFSAERLKGVDSTLKIQPAELGDSAVYLCASSRDSMVDNEQFFGPGTRLTVL.

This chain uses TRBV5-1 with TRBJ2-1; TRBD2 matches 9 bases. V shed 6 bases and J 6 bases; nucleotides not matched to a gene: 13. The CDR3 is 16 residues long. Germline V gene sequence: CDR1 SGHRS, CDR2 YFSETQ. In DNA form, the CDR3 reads TGCGCCAGCACCACTCGGGGGAGCGGGGGGATCAATGAGCAGTTCTTC. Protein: CASTTRGSGGINEQFF.

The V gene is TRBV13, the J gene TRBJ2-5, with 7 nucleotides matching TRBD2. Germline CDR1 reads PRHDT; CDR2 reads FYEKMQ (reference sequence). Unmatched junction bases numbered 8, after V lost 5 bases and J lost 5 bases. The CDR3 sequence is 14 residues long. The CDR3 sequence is CASSVLWGGETQYF. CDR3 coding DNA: TGTGCCAGCAGCGTCCTTTGGGGAGGGGAGACCCAGTACTTC.

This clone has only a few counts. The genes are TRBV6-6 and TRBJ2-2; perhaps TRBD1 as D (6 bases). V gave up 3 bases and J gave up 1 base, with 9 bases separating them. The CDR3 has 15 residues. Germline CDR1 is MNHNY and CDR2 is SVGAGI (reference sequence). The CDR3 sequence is CASSYGTKNTGELFF. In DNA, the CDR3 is TGTGCCAGCAGTTATGGGACAAAGAACACCGGGGAGCTGTTTTTT.